This T cell receptor (beta chain) came from a study of spatial heterogeneity in lung cancer. This CDR3 has 14 residues. Germline assignment: CDR1 SGHRS and CDR2 YFSETQ. Trimming took 1 base from V and 5 from J, leaving 12 bases between them. MiXCR, applied by TCRdb to the 5' RACE reads, yields one record per CDR3 protein. The data contain approximately 47,000 distinct CDR3 sequences, 7.5% to 8% of them singletons. Within the sample, this clonotype is medium-sized. What it recognizes is unknown. Sample time point: sample taken at primary tumor resection. From tumor, nontumor lung or frozen PBMC, whole RNA was taken unsorted for sequencing. The donors comprised around 72 untreated early-stage non-small cell lung cancer patients. The study's findings and limits: Ubiquitous expanded tumor TCRs showed up in blood more at resection than follow-up.

The chain is built from TRBV5-1 and TRBJ2-5; D is unresolved. This TCR came from a female donor with early-stage non-small cell lung cancer. The sequences come from PBMCs, collected at surgery. CDR3: CASSLRQDGETQYF. CDR3 nucleotides: TGCGCCAGCAGCTTGAGGCAGGACGGGGAGACCCAGTACTTC.